The 31 T cell receptor beta chains below come from one sample, sequenced in a study of STAT5B mutations in CD4+ large granular lymphocyte leukemia. Assay: immunoSEQ multiplex PCR; the TCRdb copy retains only in-frame clones and omits some. Altogether fewer than 40,000 clones are present, around 70% being singletons, with the ten largest covering roughly 0.47%. The sequenced sample consisted of CD4+ T cells from blood buffy coats. Every receptor here comes from a human donor in good health.

This chain connects TRBV4-2 to TRBJ2-1, with D possibly matching TRBD2 (6 bases). Trimming took off 4 bases at V and 0 bases at J, with 16 bases between the two ends. The CDR3 is 17 amino acids. The germline V gene has CDR1 LGHNA and CDR2 YNFKEQ. CDR3 loop: CASSRGEDQNSYNEQFF. As DNA, the CDR3 is TGTGCCAGCAGCCGGGGGGAGGATCAGAACTCCTACAATGAGCAGTTCTTC.

The gene calls are TRBV7-2 and TRBJ2-1, with 10 bases that match TRBD2. J was trimmed by 4 bases and V by 4 bases; bases with no gene match: 4. The CDR3 has 15 amino acids. Germline V CDR1 and CDR2: SGHTA, FQGNSA. In nucleotides, the CDR3 is TGTGCCAGCAGCTCAAGCGGGGGGGGATACAATGAGCAGTTCTTC. Translating gives CASSSSGGGYNEQFF.

DNA of the CDR3: TGTGCCAGCAGCGTTGGCCCCAGGGGCGATAACAATGAGCAGTTCTTC. It encodes CASSVGPRGDNNEQFF. This chain connects TRBV9 to TRBJ2-1; TRBD1 might be the D (6 bases). The CDR3 has 16 residues. V was cut by 2 bases and J by 5 bases, with 17 bases left in between. Germline assignment: CDR1 SGDLS and CDR2 YYNGEE.

The V call is TRBV6-1, the J call TRBJ2-3; D uncertain. V lost 4 bases, J lost 4 bases, and 6 bases lay in between. The CDR3 spans 12 residues. Germline V gene data show CDR1 as MNHNS and CDR2 as SASEGT. The CDR3 is CASSVSPDTQYF. The CDR3 DNA sequence: TGTGCCAGCAGTGTCAGCCCAGATACGCAGTATTTT.

The V call is TRBV6-5, the J call TRBJ1-2, with D hard to call. Deletions cut 0 bases from V and 2 bases from J, with 10 bases between. The CDR3 is 15 amino acids. Germline V gene lookup returns CDR1 MNHEY and CDR2 SVGAGI. The CDR3 nucleotides are TGTGCCAGCAGTTACTCGTCAGGAGCGAACTATGGCTACACCTTC. Its translation: CASSYSSGANYGYTF.

Turning to this clone: At one end the junction does not follow the germline gene, possibly because of a read error. The chain combines TRBV7-9 with TRBJ2-3; TRBD2 aligns across 7 bases. The CDR3 totals 15 residues. Germline V gene data show CDR1 as SEHNR and CDR2 as FQNEAQ (reference sequence). The DNA for the CDR3 is TGTGCCAGCAGCTTAATGGAGACTAGCAGAGATACGCAGTATTTT. This codes for CASSLMETSRDTQYF.

The chain employs TRBV19 and TRBJ2-2, with D perhaps being TRBD1 or TRBD2 (5 bases each). Germline V lookup: CDR1 LNHDA, CDR2 SQIVND (reference sequence). The CDR3 spans 16 residues. Trimming removed 6 bases at V and 0 bases at J, with 14 bases between. Written as DNA, the CDR3 is TGTGCCAGTAGCCGGGGCCCCGTCTCGAACACCGGGGAGCTGTTTTTT. This sequence encodes CASSRGPVSNTGELFF.

This clone was seen a few times. V usage is TRBV10-1 and J usage is TRBJ1-4, with D possibly TRBD1 on 5 matching bases. Trimming removed 2 bases from V and 6 bases from J, with 7 bases in between. Germline values: CDR1 WNHNN, CDR2 SYGVQD (reference sequence). CDR3 length equals 13 residues. The CDR3 region has the DNA TGCGCCAGCAGTGAGGCGGGGGATGAAAAACTGTTTTTT. It yields the protein CASSEAGDEKLFF.

The chain joins TRBV7-8 to TRBJ1-6, with D possibly being TRBD1 (6 bases). Trimming took off 1 base at V and 7 bases at J, with 11 bases between the two ends. This CDR3 spans 15 amino acids. The V gene's germline CDR1 is SGHVS and CDR2 FQNEAQ. The CDR3 DNA reads TGTGCCAGCAGCTTAGACAGGGCGAGAAATTCACCCCTCCACTTT. Protein product: CASSLDRARNSPLHF.

Only a few counts were recorded for this clone. The chain has TRBV19 and TRBJ1-5; D unclear. Trimming took off 5 bases at V and 5 bases at J, with 10 bases between the two ends. In germline, CDR1 is LNHDA, CDR2 SQIVND (reference sequence). The CDR3 spans 13 residues. This chain's CDR3 is CASSPTIHQPQHF. The CDR3 DNA follows: TGTGCCAGTAGTCCGACCATCCATCAGCCCCAGCATTTT.

The J gene is TRBJ1-5, the V gene TRBV19, with D possibly TRBD1 on 5 matching bases. Per germline, CDR1 LNHDA and CDR2 SQIVND (reference sequence). Trimming removed 0 bases at V and 9 bases at J, with 27 bases between. CDR3 length: 19 amino acids. The CDR3 region is CASSIDSEGNRPKSRPQHF. CDR3 coding DNA: TGTGCCAGTAGTATAGATAGTGAGGGGAACAGGCCCAAATCTCGGCCCCAGCATTTT.

The table lists this clone with a few counts. V usage is TRBV11-1 and J usage is TRBJ1-1; D is perhaps TRBD1 (6 bases). This CDR3 region has 13 residues. Germline V lookup: CDR1 SGHAT, CDR2 FQDESV (reference sequence). The V end lost 4 bases, the J end lost 14 bases, and 20 bases lay between the germline ends. CDR3 nucleotide sequence: TGTGCCAGCAGCTCAGATACAGGGACGGGTCTGTTCTTT. Translation gives CASSSDTGTGLFF. Full variable domain (missing parts from reference TRBV11-1 and TRBJ1-1): EAEVAQSPRYKITEKSQAVAFWCDPISGHATLYWYRQILGQGPELLVQFQDESVVDDSQLPKDRFSAERLKGVDSTLKIQPAELGDSAMYLCASSSDTGTGLFFGQGTRLTVV.

The V gene is TRBV18, the J gene TRBJ1-5; TRBD1 agrees at 8 bases. V lost 6 bases and J lost 6; bases outside the gene matches: 7. This CDR3 region has 14 residues. Looked up from germline, CDR1 is KGHSH and CDR2 is LQKENI. As DNA, the CDR3 is TGTGCCAGCTCGCATGACAGGGGAGGTCAGCCCCAGCATTTT. Protein: CASSHDRGGQPQHF.

This chain connects TRBV11-2 to TRBJ2-6; tentatively, D is TRBD1 (6 bases). The germline gives CDR1 SGHAT, CDR2 FQNNGV. Trimming took off 6 bases at V and 13 bases at J, with 22 bases between the two ends. This CDR3 has 15 amino acids. In DNA, the CDR3 is TGTGCCAGCAGGGAACAGGGTCTGAATAACTGGGTCCTGACTTTC. Its protein product is CASREQGLNNWVLTF. The full variable domain, in which reference TRBV11-2 and TRBJ2-6 provide the parts outside the CDR3, is EAGVAQSPRYKIIEKRQSVAFWCNPISGHATLYWYQQILGQGPKLLIQFQNNGVVDDSQLPKDRFSAERLKGVDSTLKIQPAKLEDSAVYLCASREQGLNNWVLTFGAGSRLTVL.

J is TRBJ1-6 and V is TRBV9; 8 bases align to TRBD1. Germline V gene data show CDR1 as SGDLS and CDR2 as YYNGEE. The CDR3 spans 16 residues. V shed 0 bases and J 5 bases; nucleotides not matched to a gene: 4. The CDR3 DNA sequence: TGTGCCAGCAGCGTAGGGCAGGGGGCAAATAATTCACCCCTCCACTTT. Protein product: CASSVGQGANNSPLHF.

This chain connects TRBV28 to TRBJ2-5; possibly TRBD2 for D (6 bases). The closer fit of TRBJ2-7 to the DNA end suggests the J call may be wrong. The CDR3 has 14 amino acids. The germline V gene has CDR1 MDHEN and CDR2 SYDVKM. Written as DNA, the CDR3 is TGTGCCAGCAGTTTACCGTCGGGGGATTACGAGCAGTACTTC. It codes for CASSLPSGDYEQYF.

J is TRBJ1-1 and V is TRBV28, with 8 positions matching TRBD1. V trimming: 6 bases; J trimming: 0 bases; junction bases outside the gene matches: 6. The CDR3 length is 15 residues. Looked up from germline, CDR1 is MDHEN and CDR2 is SYDVKM. CDR3 amino acids: CASSRQGILNTEAFF. The DNA of the CDR3 is TGTGCCAGCAGCAGACAGGGGATTTTGAACACTGAAGCTTTCTTT.

V is TRBV19 and J is TRBJ1-5, with 9 nucleotides matching TRBD1. Germline loops: CDR1 LNHDA, CDR2 SQIVND (reference sequence). J was trimmed by 7 bases and V by 5 bases; bases with no gene match: 9. The CDR3 length is 15 residues. CDR3 sequence reads: CASSPPWTGVQPQHF. In nucleotides, the CDR3 is TGTGCCAGTAGTCCCCCTTGGACAGGGGTACAGCCCCAGCATTTT. Based on the CDR3 plus reference TRBV19 and TRBJ1-5, the full variable domain is DGGITQSPKYLFRKEGQNVTLSCEQNLNHDAMYWYRQDPGQGLRLIYYSQIVNDFQKGDIAEGYSVSREKKESFPLTVTSAQKNPTAFYLCASSPPWTGVQPQHFGDGTRLSIL.

This clone showed up just a few times. This chain joins TRBV6-5 and TRBJ1-1, with TRBD1 identical over 9 bases. Germline loops: CDR1 MNHEY, CDR2 SVGAGI. The CDR3 covers 15 residues. V shed 5 bases and J 2 bases; nucleotides not matched to a gene: 6. DNA of the CDR3: TGTGCCAGCAGTACCTGGGACAGGGAAAACACTGAAGCTTTCTTT. Encoded protein: CASSTWDRENTEAFF.

The rearrangement uses TRBV7-9 and TRBJ2-2, with a weak D call TRBD1 (7 bases). The CDR3 runs to 15 residues. CDR1 SEHNR and CDR2 FQNEAQ come from the germline V gene (reference sequence). The V and J ends lost 5 bases and 4 bases respectively, with 14 bases between them. The CDR3 DNA reads TGTGCCAGCAGCCGAGACAGGGAGGTCACCGGGGAGCTGTTTTTT. Protein sequence: CASSRDREVTGELFF.

The chain couples TRBV28 to TRBJ1-1, with 8 nucleotides matching TRBD1. CDR3 size: 14 residues. Germline V gives CDR1 MDHEN, CDR2 SYDVKM. V dropped 5 bases and J dropped 3; count of bases not matched to a gene: 5. DNA of the CDR3: TGTGCCAGCAGTCCAGGGGGCAAGGACACTGAAGCTTTCTTT. This sequence encodes CASSPGGKDTEAFF.

The genes are TRBV5-1 and TRBJ2-3, with 7 bases fitting TRBD1. Germline CDR1 is SGHRS and CDR2 is YFSETQ. J gave up 1 base and V 4 bases, and 6 bases lay outside the gene matches. The length of the CDR3 is 15 residues. CDR3 sequence reads: CASSEPGQRTDTQYF. CDR3 coding DNA: TGCGCCAGCAGCGAACCGGGACAGCGCACAGATACGCAGTATTTT.

This clone came up a few times. The chain uses TRBV21-1 and TRBJ1-2; TRBD1, the table's D call, lacks a check against the DNA. TRBV21-1 has pseudogene status. The CDR3 has 15 residues. This CDR3 is CASSKPLGFGHGYTF. The CDR3 DNA reads TGTGCCAGCAGCAAGCCTCTGGGTTTTGGGCATGGCTACACCTTC.

The chain joins TRBV6-1 to TRBJ1-1; D might be TRBD1 (6 bases). Between the trimmed V and J ends, which lost 4 bases and 7 bases, there was a span of 25 bases. CDR3 length: 17 amino acids. Looked up from germline, CDR1 is MNHNS and CDR2 is SASEGT. The CDR3 region is CASSGRRGAQDLGEAFF. In nucleotides, the CDR3 is TGTGCCAGCAGTGGAAGGCGGGGGGCGCAGGATTTAGGTGAAGCTTTCTTT.

This clone has just a few counts. The chain uses TRBV5-6 and TRBJ1-6, with no clear D. Germline CDR1 and CDR2: SGHDT and YYEEEE. The CDR3 has 14 amino acids. The V gene lost 4 bases and the J gene lost 9 bases, with 14 bases spanning the gap. CDR3 protein: CASSPGLSTSPLHF. CDR3 nucleotide sequence: TGTGCCAGCAGCCCAGGTCTTAGTACTTCACCCCTCCACTTT.

A single count supports this clone. The V call is TRBV5-1, the J call TRBJ2-7, with D unclear. This CDR3 spans 12 amino acids. The V gene lost 4 bases and the J gene lost 5 bases, with 10 bases spanning the gap. Germline CDR1 is SGHRS and CDR2 is YFSETQ. CDR3 sequence: CASSQTLDEQYF. CDR3 coding DNA: TGCGCCAGCAGCCAGACACTTGACGAGCAGTACTTC.

The V call is TRBV5-3, the J call TRBJ1-5; D is perhaps TRBD1 (6 bases). TRBV5-3 counts as an open reading frame of uncertain function. The CDR3 extends over 20 amino acids. The V gene lost 3 bases and the J gene lost 0 bases, with 25 bases spanning the gap. The DNA for the CDR3 is TGTGCCAGAAGCTCCTCACCCCGGACAGAGGCAGTATATAGCAATCAGCCCCAGCATTTT. Amino acid sequence: CARSSSPRTEAVYSNQPQHF.

The chain joins TRBV6-1 to TRBJ2-1, with 8 bases matching TRBD2. In germline, CDR1 is MNHNS, CDR2 SASEGT. The CDR3 has 14 residues. V shed 3 bases, J shed 10 bases, and the junction held 8 bases outside the gene matches. This CDR3 reads CASSEIRASGEQFF. The CDR3 coding sequence is TGTGCCAGCAGTGAGATCCGGGCTAGCGGGGAGCAGTTCTTC.

This chain connects TRBV10-3 to TRBJ1-6; D is ambiguous. The V gene's germline CDR1 is ENHRY and CDR2 SYGVKD. The CDR3 is 12 residues long. V lost 4 bases, J lost 7 bases, and 5 bases lay in between. This CDR3 reads CAISGVNSPLHF. DNA for the CDR3: TGTGCCATCAGTGGGGTCAATTCACCCCTCCACTTT.

The chain has TRBV14 and TRBJ1-1; D unclear. In germline, CDR1 is SGHDN, CDR2 FVKESK. V lost 0 bases and J lost 1, with 9 bases in between. The CDR3 length is 15 residues. CDR3 residues: CASSQEIVKNTEAFF. CDR3 DNA sequence: TGTGCCAGCAGCCAAGAGATTGTAAAGAACACTGAAGCTTTCTTT.

The chain employs TRBV2 and TRBJ2-7; 15 bases line up with TRBD2. J lost 0 bases, V lost 2 bases, and 5 bases had no gene match. CDR1 SNHLY and CDR2 FYNNEI come from the germline V gene. The CDR3 length is 18 residues. The CDR3 DNA reads TGTGCCAGCAGTGAATTCGGACTAGCGGGGGGGAGCTCCTACGAGCAGTACTTC. Its translation is CASSEFGLAGGSSYEQYF.